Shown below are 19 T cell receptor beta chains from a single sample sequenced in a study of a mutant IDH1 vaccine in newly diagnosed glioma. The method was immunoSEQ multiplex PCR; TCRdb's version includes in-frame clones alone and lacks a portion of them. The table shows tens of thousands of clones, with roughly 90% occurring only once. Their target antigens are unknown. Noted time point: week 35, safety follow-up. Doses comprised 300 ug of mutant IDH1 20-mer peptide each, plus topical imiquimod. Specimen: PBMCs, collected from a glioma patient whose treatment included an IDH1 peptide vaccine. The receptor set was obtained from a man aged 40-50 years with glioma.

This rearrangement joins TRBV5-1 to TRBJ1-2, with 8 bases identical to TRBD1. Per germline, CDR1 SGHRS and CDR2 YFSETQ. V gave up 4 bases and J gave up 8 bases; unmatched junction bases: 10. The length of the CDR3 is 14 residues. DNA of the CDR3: TGCGCCAGCAGCACCTCGGACAGGGTAGAGGGCTACACCTTC. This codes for CASSTSDRVEGYTF. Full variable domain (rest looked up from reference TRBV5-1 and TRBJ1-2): KAGVTQTPRYLIKTRGQQVTLSCSPISGHRSVSWYQQTPGQGLQFLFEYFSETQRNKGNFPGRFSGRQFSNSRSEMNVSTLELGDSALYLCASSTSDRVEGYTFGSGTRLTVV.

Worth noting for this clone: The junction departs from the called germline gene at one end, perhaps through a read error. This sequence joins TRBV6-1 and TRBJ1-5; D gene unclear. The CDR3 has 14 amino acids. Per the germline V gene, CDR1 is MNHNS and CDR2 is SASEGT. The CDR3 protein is CASSEVELNPPQHF. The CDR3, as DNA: TGTGCCAGCAGTGAAGTGGAGCTGAATCCGCCCCAGCATTTT.

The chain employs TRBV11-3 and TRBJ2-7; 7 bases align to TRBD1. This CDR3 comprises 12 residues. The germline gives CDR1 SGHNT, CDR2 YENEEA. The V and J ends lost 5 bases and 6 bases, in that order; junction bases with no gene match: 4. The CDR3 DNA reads TGTGCCAGCAGCAAATCAGGGGGCGAGCAGTACTTC. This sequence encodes CASSKSGGEQYF.

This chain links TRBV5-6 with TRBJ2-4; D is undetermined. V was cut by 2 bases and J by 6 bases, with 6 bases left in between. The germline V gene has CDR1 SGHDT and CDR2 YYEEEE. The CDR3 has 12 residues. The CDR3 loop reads CASSFDANIQYF. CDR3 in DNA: TGTGCCAGCAGCTTCGATGCAAACATTCAGTACTTC. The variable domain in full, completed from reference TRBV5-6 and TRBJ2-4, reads DAGVTQSPTHLIKTRGQQVTLRCSPKSGHDTVSWYQQALGQGPQFIFQYYEEEERQRGNFPDRFSGHQFPNYSSELNVNALLLGDSALYLCASSFDANIQYFGAGTRLSVL.

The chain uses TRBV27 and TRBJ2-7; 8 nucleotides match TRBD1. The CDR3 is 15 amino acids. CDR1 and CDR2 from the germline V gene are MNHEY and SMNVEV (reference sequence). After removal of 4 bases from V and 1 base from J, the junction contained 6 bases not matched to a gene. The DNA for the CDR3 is TGTGCCAGCAGTTATCGACAGGGGAGGTCCTACGAGCAGTACTTC. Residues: CASSYRQGRSYEQYF.

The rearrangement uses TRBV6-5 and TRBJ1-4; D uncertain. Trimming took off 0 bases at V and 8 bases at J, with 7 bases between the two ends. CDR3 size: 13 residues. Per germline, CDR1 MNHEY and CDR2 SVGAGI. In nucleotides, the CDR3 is TGTGCCAGCAGTTACTCTTGGGGAGAAAAACTGTTTTTT. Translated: CASSYSWGEKLFF.

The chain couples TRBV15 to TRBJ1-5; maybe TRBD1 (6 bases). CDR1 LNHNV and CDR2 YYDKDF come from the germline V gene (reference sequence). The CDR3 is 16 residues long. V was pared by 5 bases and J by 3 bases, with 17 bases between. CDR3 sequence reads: CATSGGGGTFNQPQHF. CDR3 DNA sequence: TGTGCCACCAGCGGGGGAGGAGGGACATTCAATCAGCCCCAGCATTTT.

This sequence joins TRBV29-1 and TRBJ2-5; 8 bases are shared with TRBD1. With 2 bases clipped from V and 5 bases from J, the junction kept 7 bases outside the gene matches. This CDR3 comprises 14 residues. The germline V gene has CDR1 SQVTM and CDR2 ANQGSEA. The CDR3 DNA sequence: TGCAGCGTTGAATCCGGACAGGGCAGGGAGACCCAGTACTTC. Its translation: CSVESGQGRETQYF.

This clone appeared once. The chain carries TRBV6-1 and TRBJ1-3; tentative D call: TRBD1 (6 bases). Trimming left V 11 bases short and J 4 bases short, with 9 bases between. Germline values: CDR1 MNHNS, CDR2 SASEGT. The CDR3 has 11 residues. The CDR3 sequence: CAYGQGNTIYF. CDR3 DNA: TGTGCCTATGGACAGGGAAACACCATATATTTT.

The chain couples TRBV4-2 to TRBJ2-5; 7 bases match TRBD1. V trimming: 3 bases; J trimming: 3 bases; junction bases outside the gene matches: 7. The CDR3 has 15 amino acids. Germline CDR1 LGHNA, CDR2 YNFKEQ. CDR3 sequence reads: CASSQGSGTEETQYF. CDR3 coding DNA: TGTGCCAGCAGCCAGGGTTCAGGGACAGAAGAGACCCAGTACTTC.

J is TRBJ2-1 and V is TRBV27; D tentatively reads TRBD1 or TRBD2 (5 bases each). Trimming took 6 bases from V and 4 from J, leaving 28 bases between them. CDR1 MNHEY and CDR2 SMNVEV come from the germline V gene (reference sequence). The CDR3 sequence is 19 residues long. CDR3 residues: CASSHLLPGPRGSYNEQFF. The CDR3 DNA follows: TGTGCCAGCAGCCACCTTCTCCCGGGACCCCGGGGTTCTTACAATGAGCAGTTCTTC.

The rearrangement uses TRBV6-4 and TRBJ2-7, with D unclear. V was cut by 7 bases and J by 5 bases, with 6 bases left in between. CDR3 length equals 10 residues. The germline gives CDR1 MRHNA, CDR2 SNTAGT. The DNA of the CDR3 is TGTGCCAGCACGGTGAACGAGCAGTACTTC. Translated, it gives CASTVNEQYF.

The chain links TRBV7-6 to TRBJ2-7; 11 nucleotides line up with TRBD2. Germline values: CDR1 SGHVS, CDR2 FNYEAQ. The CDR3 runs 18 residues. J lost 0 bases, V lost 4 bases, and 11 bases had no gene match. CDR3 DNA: TGTGCCAGCAGCTCCCTTCCGACTAGCGGGGCAAGCTCCTACGAGCAGTACTTC. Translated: CASSSLPTSGASSYEQYF.

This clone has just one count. The CDR3 here is CASSPGLFYEQYF. The CDR3 region has the DNA TGTGCCAGCAGTCCGGGACTGTTCTACGAGCAGTACTTC. The chain combines TRBV7-9 with TRBJ2-7, with D tentatively TRBD2 (6 bases). Germline loops: CDR1 SEHNR, CDR2 FQNEAQ (reference sequence). V gave up 6 bases and J gave up 3 bases, with 12 bases separating them. This CDR3 has 13 residues.

This chain's CDR3 is CASSNSGSSPYNEQFF. Written as DNA, the CDR3 is TGTGCCAGTAGTAATTCGGGGAGTTCACCCTACAATGAGCAGTTCTTC. V usage is TRBV19 and J usage is TRBJ2-1; a weak D match, TRBD2 (5 bases). Trimming left V 4 bases short and J 2 bases short, with 15 bases between. The germline CDR1 and CDR2 sequences are LNHDA and SQIVND (reference sequence). The CDR3 sequence is 16 residues long.

For the CDR3, the DNA is TGTGCCAGCAGCCAACTGACTAGCGGGAGAGGGTTGGGTGAGCAGTTCTTC. This sequence encodes CASSQLTSGRGLGEQFF. V usage is TRBV14 and J usage is TRBJ2-1, with TRBD2 matching 12 bases. The trim removed 2 bases at V and 9 bases at J, leaving 11 bases unmatched. The CDR3 spans 17 residues. Germline CDR1 is SGHDN and CDR2 is FVKESK. The full variable domain, with the rest looked up from reference TRBV14 and TRBJ2-1, is EAGVTQFPSHSVIEKGQTVTLRCDPISGHDNLYWYRRVMGKEIKFLLHFVKESKQDESGMPNNRFLAERTGGTYSTLKVQPAELEDSGVYFCASSQLTSGRGLGEQFFGPGTRLTVL.

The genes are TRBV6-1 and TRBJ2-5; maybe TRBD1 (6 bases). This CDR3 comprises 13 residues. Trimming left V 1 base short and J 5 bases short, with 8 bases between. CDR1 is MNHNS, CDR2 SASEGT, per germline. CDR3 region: CASSEGGRETQYF. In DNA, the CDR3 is TGTGCCAGCAGTGAAGGGGGGCGTGAGACCCAGTACTTC.

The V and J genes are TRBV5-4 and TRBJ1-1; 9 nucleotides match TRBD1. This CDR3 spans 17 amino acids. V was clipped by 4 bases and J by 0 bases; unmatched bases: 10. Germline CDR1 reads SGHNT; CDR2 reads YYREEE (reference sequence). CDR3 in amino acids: CASSPIGTGPLNTEAFF. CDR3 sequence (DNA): TGTGCCAGCAGCCCTATCGGGACAGGGCCCCTGAACACTGAAGCTTTCTTT.

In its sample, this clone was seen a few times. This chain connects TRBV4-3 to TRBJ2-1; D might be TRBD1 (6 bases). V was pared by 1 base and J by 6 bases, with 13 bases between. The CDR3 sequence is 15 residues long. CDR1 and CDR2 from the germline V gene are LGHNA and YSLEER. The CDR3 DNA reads TGCGCCAGCAGCCAAGCCCCAGGGGCGCCCAATGAGCAGTTCTTC. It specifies CASSQAPGAPNEQFF.